The rows below give T cell receptor beta chains drawn from one sample of a study of PD-1 blockade in classical Hodgkin lymphoma. Only in-frame clones appear in the TCRdb table, and some are missing; sequencing was by immunoSEQ multiplex PCR. The sample has 45,000 to 55,000 clones; 81% are singletons. This specimen consisted of peripheral blood mononuclear cells (PBMCs), obtained at baseline. The receptors were sampled from a human donor with classical Hodgkin lymphoma. The CDR3 runs from the conserved cysteine through the conserved F or W. Each record gives: clone size, V gene, J gene, D gene, CDR3 protein, CDR3 DNA. A D gene is named only where the DNA matches it firmly. Size tells how often a clone was seen (once, few, many) or the class of an expanded clone, and some rows leave it out.

size: NA
V: TRBV7-9
J: TRBJ1-2
D: NA
CDR3: CASSFYGGPGYGYTF
DNA: TGTGCCAGCAGCTTTTACGGGGGGCCGGGCTATGGCTACACCTTC

size: NA
V: TRBV11-2
J: TRBJ2-5
D: NA
CDR3: CASSLDPGGADETQYF
DNA: TGTGCCAGCAGCTTAGATCCGGGGGGCGCGGATGAGACCCAGTACTTC

size: NA
V: TRBV6-1
J: TRBJ1-1
D: NA
CDR3: CASSDYGGRAEAFF
DNA: TGTGCCAGCAGTGATTACGGCGGGCGCGCTGAAGCTTTCTTT

size: NA
V: TRBV5-4
J: TRBJ2-7
D: NA
CDR3: CASSFKGHSSYEQYF
DNA: TGTGCCAGCAGCTTCAAGGGGCACTCATCCTACGAGCAGTACTTC

size: NA
V: TRBV11-3
J: TRBJ1-2
D: NA
CDR3: CASSPYNPKDRSTWGYTF
DNA: TGTGCCAGCAGCCCCTATAACCCAAAGGACAGATCAACTTGGGGCTACACCTTC

size: NA
V: TRBV9
J: TRBJ1-3
D: NA
CDR3: CASSVDHFVSNTIYF
DNA: TGTGCCAGCAGCGTAGATCATTTCGTTTCTAACACCATATATTTT

size: NA
V: TRBV4-1
J: TRBJ2-1
D: TRBD2
CDR3: CASSQGTSLFPNNEQFF
DNA: TGCGCCAGCAGCCAAGGGACTAGTCTATTTCCTAACAATGAGCAGTTCTTC

size: NA
V: TRBV9
J: TRBJ2-5
D: TRBD2
CDR3: CASSLSGRGPETQYF
DNA: TGTGCCAGCAGCCTTAGCGGGAGAGGCCCAGAGACCCAGTACTTC

size: NA
V: TRBV7-3
J: TRBJ2-3
D: NA
CDR3: CASSSASSTQYF
DNA: TGTGCCAGCAGCTCGGCCTCCTCTACGCAGTATTTT

size: NA
V: TRBV6-6
J: TRBJ2-5
D: NA
CDR3: CASSYSGGYEETQYF
DNA: TGTGCCAGCAGTTACTCCGGCGGGTATGAGGAGACCCAGTACTTC

size: NA
V: TRBV4-3
J: TRBJ2-7
D: NA
CDR3: CASSQERHSSYEQYF
DNA: TGCGCCAGCAGCCAAGAAAGGCACAGCTCCTACGAGCAGTACTTC

size: NA
V: TRBV9
J: TRBJ2-2
D: NA
CDR3: CASSTPEEGRYTGELFF
DNA: TGTGCCAGCAGCACCCCGGAGGAGGGCAGATACACCGGGGAGCTGTTTTTT

size: NA
V: TRBV25-1
J: TRBJ2-6
D: NA
CDR3: CASSEGSSGANVLTF
DNA: TGTGCCAGCAGTGAGGGGAGTTCTGGGGCCAACGTCCTGACTTTC

size: NA
V: TRBV18
J: TRBJ1-4
D: TRBD1
CDR3: CASSPQEGASEKLFF
DNA: TGTGCCAGCTCACCACAGGAGGGGGCAAGTGAAAAACTGTTTTTT

size: NA
V: TRBV29-1
J: TRBJ2-7
D: NA
CDR3: CSVRLNHEQYF
DNA: TGCAGCGTACGACTGAACCACGAGCAGTACTTC

size: NA
V: TRBV2
J: TRBJ1-4
D: TRBD1
CDR3: CASSEPRGTGVEKLFF
DNA: TGTGCCAGCAGTGAACCAAGGGGGACAGGGGTGGAAAAACTGTTTTTT

size: NA
V: TRBV7-8
J: TRBJ2-1
D: NA
CDR3: CASSSDGALSSYNEQFF
DNA: TGTGCCAGCAGCTCCGACGGAGCGTTAAGCTCCTACAATGAGCAGTTCTTC

size: NA
V: TRBV5-1
J: TRBJ1-3
D: NA
CDR3: CASSLHFSSGNTIYF
DNA: TGCGCCAGCAGCTTACATTTTAGCTCTGGAAACACCATATATTTT

size: NA
V: TRBV5-1
J: TRBJ2-5
D: NA
CDR3: CASSLAGRGSQETQYF
DNA: TGCGCCAGCAGCTTGGCCGGCAGGGGAAGCCAAGAGACCCAGTACTTC

size: NA
V: TRBV11-3
J: TRBJ1-1
D: NA
CDR3: CASSHLDREAFF
DNA: TGTGCCAGCAGCCACTTGGACCGAGAAGCTTTCTTT

size: once
V: TRBV4-2
J: TRBJ2-7
D: NA
CDR3: CASSQDGSTGFSYEQYF
DNA: TGTGCCAGCAGCCAAGATGGTTCGACAGGATTCTCCTACGAGCAGTACTTC

size: NA
V: TRBV7-2
J: TRBJ1-2
D: NA
CDR3: CASSSGGGLYGYTF
DNA: TGTGCCAGCAGCTCCGGCGGTGGACTCTATGGCTACACCTTC

size: NA
V: TRBV4-3
J: TRBJ2-1
D: TRBD2
CDR3: CASSPTPRGLAGGNEQFF
DNA: TGCGCCAGCAGCCCCACCCCACGAGGACTAGCGGGAGGCAATGAGCAGTTCTTC

size: few
V: TRBV4-3
J: TRBJ2-7
D: TRBD1
CDR3: CASSQEYVTGGAGEQYF
DNA: TGCGCCAGCAGCCAAGAGTACGTGACAGGGGGCGCGGGGGAGCAGTACTTC

size: NA
V: TRBV6-5
J: TRBJ1-5
D: NA
CDR3: CASTPGWDQPQHF
DNA: TGTGCCAGCACCCCGGGGTGGGATCAGCCCCAGCATTTT

size: once
V: TRBV30
J: TRBJ1-1
D: NA
CDR3: CAWSSAGTEAFF
DNA: TGTGCCTGGAGCTCGGCGGGGACTGAAGCTTTCTTT

size: NA
V: TRBV5-1
J: TRBJ2-3
D: TRBD2
CDR3: CASKREASTDTQYF
DNA: TGCGCCAGCAAGCGGGAGGCAAGCACAGATACGCAGTATTTT

size: NA
V: TRBV10-3
J: TRBJ1-1
D: TRBD1
CDR3: CAISGQGARTEAFF
DNA: TGTGCCATCAGCGGACAGGGGGCGAGAACTGAAGCTTTCTTT

size: NA
V: TRBV6-6
J: TRBJ2-1
D: TRBD1
CDR3: CASSFGQGRYNEQFF
DNA: TGTGCCAGCAGTTTCGGACAGGGGCGATACAATGAGCAGTTCTTC

size: once
V: TRBV5-6
J: TRBJ1-1
D: NA
CDR3: CASSPGTMNTEAFF
DNA: TGTGCCAGCAGCCCTGGGACAATGAACACTGAAGCTTTCTTT

size: NA
V: TRBV4-3
J: TRBJ2-1
D: TRBD2
CDR3: CASSQELADYNEQFF
DNA: TGCGCCAGCAGCCAAGAACTAGCGGACTACAATGAGCAGTTCTTC

size: NA
V: TRBV27
J: TRBJ1-2
D: TRBD1
CDR3: CASRSNTGAGFDGYTF
DNA: TGTGCCAGCAGATCTAACACAGGGGCGGGATTTGATGGCTACACCTTC

size: NA
V: TRBV2
J: TRBJ1-2
D: TRBD1
CDR3: CASTRVGTVDVDTF
DNA: TGTGCCAGCACGAGAGTAGGGACAGTGGATGTCGACACCTTC

size: few
V: TRBV9
J: TRBJ2-1
D: NA
CDR3: CASSEGAGLGTKSSYNEQFF
DNA: TGTGCCAGCAGCGAGGGGGCGGGGTTGGGAACAAAGAGCTCCTACAATGAGCAGTTCTTC

size: NA
V: TRBV9
J: TRBJ1-2
D: NA
CDR3: CASSAPLQRDYGYTF
DNA: TGTGCCAGCAGCGCCCCCCTACAAAGGGACTATGGCTACACCTTC

size: NA
V: TRBV6-4
J: TRBJ1-1
D: NA
CDR3: CASSGGGGRYAEAFF
DNA: TGTGCCAGCAGTGGGGGGGGCGGGAGGTATGCTGAAGCTTTCTTT

size: NA
V: TRBV7-9
J: TRBJ2-3
D: NA
CDR3: CASSFDSYTDTQYF
DNA: TGTGCCAGCAGCTTCGACTCGTACACAGATACGCAGTATTTT